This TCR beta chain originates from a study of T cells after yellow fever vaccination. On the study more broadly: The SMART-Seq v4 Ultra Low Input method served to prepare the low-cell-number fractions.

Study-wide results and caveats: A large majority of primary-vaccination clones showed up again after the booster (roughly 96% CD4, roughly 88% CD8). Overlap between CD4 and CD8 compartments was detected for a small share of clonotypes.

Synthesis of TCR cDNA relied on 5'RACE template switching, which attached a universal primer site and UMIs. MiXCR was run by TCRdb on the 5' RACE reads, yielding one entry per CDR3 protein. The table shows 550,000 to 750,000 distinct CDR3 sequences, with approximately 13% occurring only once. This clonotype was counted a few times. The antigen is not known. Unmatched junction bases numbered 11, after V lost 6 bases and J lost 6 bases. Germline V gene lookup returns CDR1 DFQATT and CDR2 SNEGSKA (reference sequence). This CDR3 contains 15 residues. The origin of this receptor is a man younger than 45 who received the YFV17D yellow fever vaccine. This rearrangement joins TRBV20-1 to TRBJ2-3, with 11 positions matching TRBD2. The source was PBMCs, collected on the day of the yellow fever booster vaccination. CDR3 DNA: TGCAGTGCACCCGGGACTAGCGGTATTCGGGATACGCAGTATTTT. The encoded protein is CSAPGTSGIRDTQYF.